This TCR beta chain was captured in a study of beta chain features in type 1 diabetes. This clone was detected only a few times. Its specificity is not known. This CDR3 spans 15 amino acids. Germline trimming cut 3 bases from V and 6 bases from J; bases unmatched to any gene: 5. Germline CDR1 LNHDA, CDR2 SQIVND (reference sequence). Every isolated RNA sample was fully reverse transcribed, so sequencing captured expressed TCRB transcripts. Profiled with immunoSEQ multiplex PCR; TCRdb holds only in-frame clones, not every one. Of 100,000 to 150,000 clones in the sample, roughly 17% were seen once. Broader study findings: For TCRB rearrangement, an influence of HLA type remained unresolved here. Researchers report that Type 1 diabetes patients had moderately but significantly shorter TCRB CDR3s across all four CD4+ subsets.

Sequencing was done on a sample of central memory CD4+ T cells from blood. The source is a young man with type 1 diabetes. The rearrangement uses TRBV19 and TRBJ2-7; 13 bases agree with TRBD2. The CDR3 is CASSISWTSGSEQYF. In DNA, the CDR3 is TGTGCCAGTAGTATTAGCTGGACTAGCGGGAGCGAGCAGTACTTC.